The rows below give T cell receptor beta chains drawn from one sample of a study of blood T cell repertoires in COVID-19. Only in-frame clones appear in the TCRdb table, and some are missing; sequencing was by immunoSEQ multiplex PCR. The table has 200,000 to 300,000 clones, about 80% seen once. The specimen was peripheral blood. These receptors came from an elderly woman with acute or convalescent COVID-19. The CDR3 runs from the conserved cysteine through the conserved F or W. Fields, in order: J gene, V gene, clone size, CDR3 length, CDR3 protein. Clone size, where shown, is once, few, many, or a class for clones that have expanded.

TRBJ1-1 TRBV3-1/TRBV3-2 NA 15 CASSLGQGMNTEAFF
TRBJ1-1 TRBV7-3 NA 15 CASSLTGGVNTEAFF
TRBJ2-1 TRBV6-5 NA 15 CASSIRLAEYNEQFF
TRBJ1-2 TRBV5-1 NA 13 CASSPPTGHGYTF
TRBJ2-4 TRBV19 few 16 CASSSFAGGGKNIQYF
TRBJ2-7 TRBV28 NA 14 CASSSGGGQYEQYF
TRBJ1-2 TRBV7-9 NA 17 CASSQLTGAGSNYGYTF
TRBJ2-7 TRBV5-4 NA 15 CASSWGQGTTYEQYF
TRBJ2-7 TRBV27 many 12 CARRQWPYEQYF
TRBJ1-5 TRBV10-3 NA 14 CAISAGVVDQPQHF
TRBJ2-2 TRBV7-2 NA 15 CASSLSGGVPGELFF
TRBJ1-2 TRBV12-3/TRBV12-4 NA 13 CASSFLGGNGYTF
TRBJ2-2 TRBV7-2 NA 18 CASSLGPSTGLNTGELFF
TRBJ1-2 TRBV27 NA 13 CASSYRTGNGYTF
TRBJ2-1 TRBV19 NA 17 CASSETSGAGTYNEQFF
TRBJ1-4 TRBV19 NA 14 CASSMRQGSEKLFF
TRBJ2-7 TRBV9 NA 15 CASSVAPGGAYEQYF
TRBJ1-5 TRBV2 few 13 CASTGQINQPQHF
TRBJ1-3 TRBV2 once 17 CASSEILFRGTGGTIYF
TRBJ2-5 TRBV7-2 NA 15 CASSLARWREETQYF
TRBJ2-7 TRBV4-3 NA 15 CASSHTPGLNYEQYF
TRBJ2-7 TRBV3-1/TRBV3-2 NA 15 CASSPGQRNRYEQYF
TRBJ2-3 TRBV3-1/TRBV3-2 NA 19 CASSQDRTSGLSSTDTQYF
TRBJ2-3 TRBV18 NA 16 CASSLETLVETDTQYF
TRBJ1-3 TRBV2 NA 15 CASSTGTGIGNTIYF
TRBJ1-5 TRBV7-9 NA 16 CASSLAAGQGNQPQHF
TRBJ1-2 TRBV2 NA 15 CASSEDSGGGTSYTF
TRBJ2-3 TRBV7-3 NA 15 CASSLGQVGTDTQYF
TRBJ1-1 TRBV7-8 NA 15 CASSIQGIANTEAFF
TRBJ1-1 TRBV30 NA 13 CAWKTGKTAEAFF
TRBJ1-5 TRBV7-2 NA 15 CASSADSQGWQPQHF
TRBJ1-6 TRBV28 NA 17 CASSDTKKGQGNSPLHF
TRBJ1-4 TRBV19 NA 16 CASRPDRAPTNEKLFF
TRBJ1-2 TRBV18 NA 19 CASSPQRPGQGSFPYGYTF
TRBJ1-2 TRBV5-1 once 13 CASSLLGADGYTF
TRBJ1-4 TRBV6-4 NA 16 CASSDSRKGAREKLFF
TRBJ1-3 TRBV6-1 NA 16 CASSELGDSTRRTIYF
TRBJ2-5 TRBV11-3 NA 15 CASSLSSGSGETQYF
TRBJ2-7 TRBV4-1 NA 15 CASSHQQGLAYEQYF
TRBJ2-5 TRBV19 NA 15 CASKMGGTHQETQYF